A selection of T cell receptor beta chains follows, all from one sample in a study of regulatory T cells in long-lasting Graves disease. Each CDR3 protein is one row after TCRdb ran MiXCR on the multiplex PCR reads. Of roughly 300,000 distinct CDR3 sequences detected, around 19% appear once; the ten largest clones hold just under 30%. The sequenced sample was peripheral blood mononuclear cells (PBMCs), obtained when the disease was refractory, from a patient treated with antithyroid drugs. All receptors come from a female donor with Graves disease. CDR3s include the opening cysteine and the closing phenylalanine or tryptophan. D genes are given only for firm matches. Size is omitted from some rows. Given values are once, few, many or a class for expanded clones.

size	J	V	D	CDR3	DNA
.	TRBJ1-3	TRBV10-3	.	CAINVENTIYF	TGTGCCATCAACGTGGAAAACACCATATATTTT
many	TRBJ1-1	TRBV18	.	CASSPAIPGNTEAFF	TGTGCCAGCTCACCGGCAATTCCCGGGAACACTGAAGCTTTCTTT
many	TRBJ1-4	TRBV5-1	.	CASSLAAGEGEKLFF	TGCGCCAGCAGCTTGGCCGCGGGGGAGGGGGAAAAACTGTTTTTT
.	TRBJ2-1	TRBV9	.	CASSGPRENEQFF	TGTGCCAGTAGTGGACCCCGGGAGAATGAGCAGTTCTTC
few	TRBJ1-3	TRBV20-1	.	CSARDPGNTIYF	TGCAGTGCTAGAGATCCTGGAAACACCATATATTTT
.	TRBJ2-3	TRBV20-1	.	CSAREAPRRAFGRDTQYF	TGCAGTGCTAGAGAAGCCCCGCGTAGGGCGTTTGGGAGAGATACGCAGTATTTT
few	TRBJ2-5	TRBV9	.	CASSVGGAARETQYF	TGTGCCAGCAGCGTTGGAGGGGCGGCAAGAGAGACCCAGTACTTC
many	TRBJ2-5	TRBV24-1	TRBD1	CATSVLDRAGETQYF	TGTGCCACCAGTGTCCTTGACAGGGCAGGAGAGACCCAGTACTTC
.	TRBJ2-1	TRBV5-1	.	CASSPTAGNEQFF	TGCGCCAGCAGCCCCACAGCGGGCAATGAGCAGTTCTTC
.	TRBJ2-2	TRBV18	.	CASSPRGGLNTGELFF	TGTGCCAGCTCCCCCAGAGGTGGTTTAAACACCGGGGAGCTGTTTTTT
many	TRBJ2-7	TRBV3-1	.	CASSQAPGYEQYF	TGTGCCAGCAGCCAAGCCCCGGGCTACGAGCAGTACTTC
.	TRBJ2-7	TRBV4-1	TRBD2	CASSQVLLAGEGEQYF	TGCGCCAGCAGCCAAGTACTACTAGCGGGAGAGGGCGAGCAGTACTTC
many	TRBJ2-5	TRBV7-9	TRBD2	CASSLETSGGPYETQYF	TGTGCCAGCAGCTTAGAAACTAGCGGGGGACCCTACGAGACCCAGTACTTC
many	TRBJ2-2	TRBV7-8	.	CASRITRTAHRSGELFF	TGTGCCAGCAGGATCACCCGGACAGCCCACCGTTCCGGGGAGCTGTTTTTT
many	TRBJ2-7	TRBV12-3/TRBV12-4	.	CASSPRERIYEQYF	TGTGCCAGCAGTCCTCGCGAGCGGATCTACGAGCAGTACTTC
many	TRBJ1-5	TRBV15	TRBD1	CAAGTGDGSNQPQHF	TGTGCCGCCGGGACAGGGGACGGTAGCAATCAGCCCCAGCATTTT
many	TRBJ2-5	TRBV11-3	.	CASSSRDKGGETQYF	TGTGCCAGCAGCTCGCGGGACAAGGGGGGAGAGACCCAGTACTTC
.	TRBJ1-1	TRBV19	TRBD1	CASSLPGTVNTEAFF	TGTGCCAGTAGTCTCCCCGGGACAGTGAACACTGAAGCTTTCTTT
.	TRBJ2-2	TRBV18	.	CASSPQFAGSNTGELFF	TGTGCCAGCTCACCACAATTTGCGGGATCGAACACCGGGGAGCTGTTTTTT
few	TRBJ2-7	TRBV6-1	.	CASSLRGSNAHEQYF	TGTGCCAGCAGCCTACGGGGCTCCAACGCCCACGAGCAGTACTTC
.	TRBJ2-7	TRBV28	.	CAIQSGTYEQYF	TGTGCCATCCAGAGCGGCACCTACGAGCAGTACTTC
many	TRBJ1-2	TRBV12-3/TRBV12-4	TRBD1	CASSLLFPRLDSRGFNYGYTF	TGTGCCAGCAGCCTACTGTTCCCCCGCCTGGACAGCAGGGGGTTTAACTATGGCTACACCTTC
many	TRBJ1-2	TRBV2	.	CATNYFRTDYGYTF	TGTGCCACAAATTATTTCAGGACCGACTATGGCTACACCTTC
many	TRBJ2-7	TRBV6-1	TRBD1	CASQDRGSSYEQYF	TGTGCCAGCCAAGACAGGGGGAGCTCCTACGAGCAGTACTTC
few	TRBJ2-3	TRBV7-3	.	CASSLTASYGDTQYF	TGTGCCAGCAGCTTAACTGCTAGCTACGGGGATACGCAGTATTTT
few	TRBJ1-6	TRBV20-1	.	CSAPVGDPYNSPLHF	TGCAGTGCCCCCGTTGGGGACCCTTATAATTCACCCCTCCACTTT
few	TRBJ2-1	TRBV27	TRBD2	CASSLWGLAGGGNEQFF	TGTGCCAGCAGTTTATGGGGACTAGCGGGGGGGGGCAATGAGCAGTTCTTC
.	TRBJ2-1	TRBV11-2	.	CASSLSPGLRRNEQFF	TGTGCCAGCAGCTTAAGTCCCGGACTGCGTCGCAATGAGCAGTTCTTC
many	TRBJ1-1	TRBV7-9	.	CASSRGEGLEAFF	TGTGCCAGCAGCCGCGGTGAGGGTCTAGAAGCTTTCTTT
many	TRBJ2-5	TRBV7-2	.	CASSSPSNLPSRPPETQYF	TGTGCCAGCAGCTCCCCCAGCAATTTACCCTCCCGGCCCCCGGAGACCCAGTACTTC
.	TRBJ1-3	TRBV27	.	CASSLQGYSGNTIYF	TGTGCCAGCAGTTTACAGGGGTACTCTGGAAACACCATATATTTT
.	TRBJ1-5	TRBV18	.	CASSPGQALQQPQHF	TGTGCCAGCTCACCAGGGCAGGCTTTGCAACAGCCCCAGCATTTT
many	TRBJ2-5	TRBV30	.	CAWSAPGWEETQYF	TGTGCCTGGAGTGCCCCCGGGTGGGAAGAGACCCAGTACTTC
few	TRBJ2-7	TRBV30	TRBD2	CAFSPGGYEQYF	TGTGCCTTCTCCCCGGGGGGCTACGAGCAGTACTTC
few	TRBJ1-1	TRBV5-1	TRBD1	CASSWTGGTPAEAFF	TGCGCCAGCAGCTGGACAGGGGGCACCCCTGCTGAAGCTTTCTTT
few	TRBJ2-1	TRBV14	TRBD2	CASSPTRSGRYANEQFF	TGTGCCAGCAGCCCTACCAGAAGCGGGAGGTATGCGAATGAGCAGTTCTTC
many	TRBJ2-7	TRBV11-2	.	CASSLGRYSYEQYF	TGTGCCAGCAGCTTAGGCAGATACTCCTACGAGCAGTACTTC
few	TRBJ1-1	TRBV5-1	TRBD1	CASSWGQGNTEAFF	TGCGCCAGCAGCTGGGGACAGGGGAACACTGAAGCTTTCTTT
.	TRBJ1-1	TRBV20-1	.	CSARDSWGLEAFF	TGCAGTGCTAGAGACTCGTGGGGACTTGAAGCTTTCTTT
.	TRBJ1-2	TRBV4-2	.	CASSLPNEANYGYTF	TGTGCCAGCAGCCTACCAAACGAAGCTAACTATGGCTACACCTTC
.	TRBJ2-7	TRBV10-3	.	CAISEAGTFDHEQYF	TGTGCCATCAGTGAGGCTGGGACGTTTGACCACGAGCAGTACTTC
.	TRBJ1-4	TRBV7-2	.	CASSLIVGVKLFF	TGTGCCAGCAGCTTAATCGTGGGGGTAAAACTGTTTTTT